Following are 23 T cell receptor beta chains from one sample sequenced in a study of liver allograft versus peripheral blood T cells. The overall study: Recipients' peripheral blood T cell receptor repertoires were compared with those in transplanted livers.

TCRdb processed the reads anew with MiXCR; each CDR3 protein has one entry. The sample carries 5,500 to 6,500 distinct CDR3 sequences, approximately 15% recorded once. These receptors were taken from a human patient who had a liver transplant. Some T cells may be graft donor cells.

This clonotype was recorded many times. The V and J genes are TRBV6-6 and TRBJ1-4, with 9 positions matching TRBD1. V lost 2 bases to trimming and J lost 7 bases; unmatched junction nucleotides: 8. CDR1 MNHNY and CDR2 SVGAGI come from the germline V gene (reference sequence). CDR3 length: 16 amino acids. The CDR3 DNA reads as TGTGCCAGCAGTTACCTACACCGGGACAGGGCTGAAAAACTGTTTTTT. Translating it yields CASSYLHRDRAEKLFF.

This clonotype was detected only a few times. The chain carries TRBV28 and TRBJ2-7; TRBD1 agrees at 7 bases. CDR3 length: 16 amino acids. Germline CDR1 MDHEN, CDR2 SYDVKM. Losses at the gene ends were 2 bases for V and 3 bases for J; bases not matched to a gene: 10. CDR3 nucleotides: TGTGCCAGCAGTTTAGGTGAGGGGGCTCCAATCTACGAGCAGTACTTC. Translated: CASSLGEGAPIYEQYF.

This clonotype was recorded many times. J is TRBJ1-2 and V is TRBV27; TRBD1 matches at 8 bases. This CDR3 is 14 amino acids long. V lost 5 bases, J lost 3 bases, and 5 bases stayed unmatched. Germline V gene sequence: CDR1 MNHEY, CDR2 SMNVEV (reference sequence). The CDR3 loop reads CASSQTGGDYGYTF. The DNA for the CDR3 is TGTGCCAGCAGTCAAACAGGGGGAGACTATGGCTACACCTTC.

This clonotype rates as medium-sized (0.01 to 0.1%). The chain joins TRBV6-2 or TRBV6-3 to TRBJ1-4; 7 positions match TRBD1. Looked up from germline, CDR1 is MNHEY and CDR2 is SVGEGT. The CDR3 runs to 15 residues. V dropped 2 bases and J dropped 5; count of bases not matched to a gene: 5. This chain's CDR3 is CASSYLGTANEKLFF. The CDR3 region has the DNA TGTGCCAGCAGTTACCTAGGGACAGCAAATGAAAAACTGTTTTTT.

By sample share, this clonotype is large. The rearrangement joins TRBV18 to TRBJ1-6, with 7 bases matching TRBD1. With V trimmed by 3 bases and J by 6 bases, 2 bases remained unmatched. CDR3 length: 14 amino acids. CDR1 and CDR2 (germline): KGHSH, LQKENI. The CDR3 bases are TGTGCCAGCTCACCGGGACAGTTTAATTCACCCCTCCACTTT. Translated, it gives CASSPGQFNSPLHF.

Only a few counts were recorded for this clonotype. This chain connects TRBV30 to TRBJ1-4, with 7 positions matching TRBD1. Germline CDR1 reads GTSNPN; CDR2 reads SVGIG (reference sequence). The CDR3 runs 16 residues. V shed 8 bases, J shed 8 bases, and the junction held 20 bases outside the gene matches. CDR3 DNA sequence: TGTGCCGGATACAGGGGAAACAACGACTGGGGCGAAAAACTGTTTTTT. Amino acid sequence: CAGYRGNNDWGEKLFF.

At least ten counts were recorded for this clonotype. The genes are TRBV13 and TRBJ1-1; no clear D. Trimming pared 0 bases from V and 1 base from J, leaving 3 bases between. CDR3 length: 13 amino acids. Germline CDR1 and CDR2: PRHDT and FYEKMQ (reference sequence). For the CDR3, the DNA is TGTGCCAGCAGCTTAGGCGGGAACACTGAAGCTTTCTTT. This codes for CASSLGGNTEAFF. Complete variable domain (other parts from reference TRBV13 and TRBJ1-1): AAGVIQSPRHLIKEKRETATLKCYPIPRHDTVYWYQQGPGQDPQFLISFYEKMQSDKGSIPDRFSAQQFSDYHSELNMSSLELGDSALYFCASSLGGNTEAFFGQGTRLTVV.

This clonotype occurred many times. CDR3 bases: TGTGCCAGCAAGTCAGGGGTGAACACTGAAGCTTTCTTT. It yields the protein CASKSGVNTEAFF. The V and J genes are TRBV6-5 and TRBJ1-1; tentatively, D is TRBD1 (6 bases). The CDR3 covers 13 residues. CDR1 MNHEY and CDR2 SVGAGI come from the germline V gene. V lost 7 bases, J lost 0 bases, and 9 bases lay in between.

This clonotype was counted at least ten times. V usage is TRBV7-9 and J usage is TRBJ2-2; a weak D match, TRBD1 (6 bases). V shed 5 bases and J shed 1 base, with 11 bases lying between them. From germline, CDR1 is SEHNR and CDR2 FQNEAQ (reference sequence). The CDR3 is 15 amino acids. The CDR3, as DNA: TGTGCCAGCAGCCACCCGGGACAGAACACCGGGGAGCTGTTTTTT. Translation gives CASSHPGQNTGELFF.

This clonotype was seen only once. A far larger clone is just one base off, so this is likely a read error. This sequence joins TRBV5-6 and TRBJ1-6; D is possibly TRBD1 (5 bases). Germline lookup yields CDR1 SGHDT and CDR2 YYEEEE. CDR3 length equals 16 residues. CDR3 sequence (DNA): TGTGTCAGCAGCTTGGGGCGGAGCTCCTATAATTCACCCCTCCACTTT. This codes for CVSSLGRSSYNSPLHF.

The chain couples TRBV28 to TRBJ1-5, with D uncertain. The CDR3 length is 14 residues. Germline values: CDR1 MDHEN, CDR2 SYDVKM. V lost 7 bases and J lost 3, with 13 bases in between. CDR3 protein: CASNDFDFNQPQHF. CDR3 in DNA: TGTGCCAGCAACGACTTTGACTTCAATCAGCCCCAGCATTTT.

The chain links TRBV6-5 to TRBJ2-1; D unclear. Per the germline V gene, CDR1 is MNHEY and CDR2 is SVGAGI. V lost 0 bases and J 6 bases, leaving 6 bases between the germline ends. The CDR3 length is 13 residues. The CDR3 sequence: CASSYSESNEQFF. The CDR3 DNA sequence: TGTGCCAGCAGTTACTCGGAAAGCAATGAGCAGTTCTTC.

This clonotype was seen more than once but under ten times. V gene TRBV14 combines with J gene TRBJ2-1; the D gene is possibly TRBD1 (6 bases). Germline loops: CDR1 SGHDN, CDR2 FVKESK. The ends were cut back, 3 bases at V and 7 bases at J, with 13 bases in the middle. The CDR3 extends over 14 amino acids. CDR3 coding DNA: TGTGCCAGCAGCCAGGTTAGCCAGGGGAATGAGCAGTTCTTC. As protein: CASSQVSQGNEQFF.

There are a few counts of this clonotype. The chain couples TRBV10-1 to TRBJ1-2, with D uncertain. Germline values: CDR1 WNHNN, CDR2 SYGVQD (reference sequence). CDR3 length: 13 amino acids. V lost 4 bases and J lost 7, with 13 bases in between. CDR3 sequence (DNA): TGCGCCAGCAGTGCCGGGTCTTCTACTGGCTACACCTTC. Its translation: CASSAGSSTGYTF.

Concerning this clonotype: This may be a read error: a much more frequent sequence differs by one nucleotide. The gene calls are TRBV27 and TRBJ2-5, with D possibly being TRBD1 or TRBD2 (5 bases each). CDR1 MNHEY and CDR2 SMNVEV come from the germline V gene (reference sequence). This CDR3 is 14 amino acids long. CDR3: CASSLRGAQEAQYF. The CDR3 DNA is TGTGCCAGCAGTTTAAGAGGGGCCCAAGAGGCCCAGTACTTC.

This clonotype was recorded a few times. The CDR3 region is CASTYGGALTEAFF. The DNA of the CDR3 is TGTGCCAGCACCTACGGGGGGGCGCTGACTGAAGCTTTCTTT. V is TRBV6-2 or TRBV6-3 and J is TRBJ1-1, with a possible D match to TRBD1 (6 bases). The V gene's germline CDR1 is MNHEY and CDR2 SVGEGT. Trimming took 7 bases from V and 5 from J, leaving 17 bases between them. The CDR3 is 14 amino acids.

This clonotype was seen repeatedly, ten times or more. The V call is TRBV5-6, the J call TRBJ1-5, with D possibly matching TRBD1 (5 bases). The CDR3 has 13 amino acids. V was cut by 4 bases and J by 4 bases, with 9 bases left in between. Germline lookup yields CDR1 SGHDT and CDR2 YYEEEE. The CDR3, as DNA: TGTGCCAGCAGCCCGGGGCCGAATCAGCCCCAGCATTTT. Translating gives CASSPGPNQPQHF.

This rearrangement joins TRBV5-4 to TRBJ2-7; TRBD2 matches 8 bases. This CDR3 has 13 residues. Germline V gene sequence: CDR1 SGHNT, CDR2 YYREEE (reference sequence). V lost 2 bases and J lost 4; bases outside the gene matches: 2. CDR3 residues: CASSFGTSYEQYF. The CDR3 DNA reads as TGTGCCAGCAGCTTTGGGACTAGTTACGAGCAGTACTTC.

The V gene is TRBV20-1, the J gene TRBJ1-5; 10 nucleotides align to TRBD1. J lost 3 bases, V lost 2 bases, and 10 bases had no gene match. The CDR3 has 17 amino acids. Looked up from germline, CDR1 is DFQATT and CDR2 is SNEGSKA (reference sequence). Here the CDR3 reads CSARNRDRGSNNQPQHF. As DNA, the CDR3 is TGCAGTGCTAGAAACCGGGACAGGGGATCGAACAATCAGCCCCAGCATTTT.

This clonotype was seen many times. The chain recombines TRBV16 with TRBJ2-1; D unclear. Germline CDR1 reads KGHSY; CDR2 reads FQNENV. V lost 4 bases to trimming and J lost 8 bases, with 6 bases between them. CDR3 length: 11 amino acids. DNA of the CDR3: TGTGCCAGCAGCCCCAACTATGAGCAGTTCTTC. It specifies CASSPNYEQFF.

This chain uses TRBV27 with TRBJ1-2; tentative D call: TRBD1 (6 bases). Germline values: CDR1 MNHEY, CDR2 SMNVEV (reference sequence). This CDR3 is built from 13 residues. With 2 bases removed from V and 6 bases from J, the gap between germline ends came to 10 bases. The CDR3 DNA follows: TGTGCCAGCAGTTTAGGCAGGGGTGATGGCTACACCTTC. Translation gives CASSLGRGDGYTF.

V and J are TRBV6-5 and TRBJ2-7; D might be TRBD1 or TRBD2, each matching 5 bases. V was cut by 5 bases and J by 0 bases, with 14 bases left in between. This CDR3 contains 15 residues. The germline CDR1 and CDR2 sequences are MNHEY and SVGAGI. In DNA form, the CDR3 reads TGTGCCAGCAGTCCGGGACCCATGAGCTCCTACGAGCAGTACTTC. Translating gives CASSPGPMSSYEQYF.

There are many counts of this clonotype. In nucleotides, the CDR3 is TGTGCCAGCAGTTATCCGGGACAGGTTTTTTATGGCTACACCTTC. It is translated as CASSYPGQVFYGYTF. The chain links TRBV5-6 to TRBJ1-2; 8 nucleotides align to TRBD1. Trimming cost V 5 bases and J 5 bases; bases outside gene matches: 11. This CDR3 is 15 amino acids long. Germline CDR1 is SGHDT and CDR2 is YYEEEE.